This T cell receptor beta chain is from a study of cytomegalovirus exposure and HLA in healthy donors. The PCR employed 60 Vbeta primers together with 13 Jbeta primers. Clones were read by immunoSEQ multiplex PCR, and TCRdb kept only the in-frame ones, dropping some. The table lists more than 250,000 clones, 80% to 90% of them singletons. V dropped 4 bases and J dropped 0; count of bases not matched to a gene: 7. CDR1 is SGHNT, CDR2 YYREEE, per germline (reference sequence). The CDR3 runs 16 residues. This clone appeared a single time. The material sequenced was PBMCs. This chain joins TRBV5-4 and TRBJ2-1; TRBD2 agrees at 7 bases. This receptor was obtained from a woman aged 18-30 years in good health and CMV-seronegative. CDR3 in DNA: TGTGCCAGCAGCCCCTATTGGGGGGGCTCCTACAATGAGCAGTTCTTC. Translated: CASSPYWGGSYNEQFF. The variable domain in full, with the rest retrieved from reference TRBV5-4 and TRBJ2-1, is ETGVTQSPTHLIKTRGQQVTLRCSSQSGHNTVSWYQQALGQGPQFIFQYYREEENGRGNFPPRFSGLQFPNYSSELNVNALELDDSALYLCASSPYWGGSYNEQFFGPGTRLTVL.